Each of the 2 T cell receptor beta chains below was sequenced from the same sample in a study of early T cells in non-severe SARS-CoV-2 infection. TCRdb analysed the 5' RACE reads with MiXCR anew, one entry per CDR3 protein. The repertoire includes 65,000 to 95,000 distinct CDR3 sequences, 13% to 15% of them detected once, and 9.5% to 13% sits in the top ten. The sequencing sample was made of whole blood. The source is an adult who was a healthcare worker with PCR-confirmed SARS-CoV-2 infection or an uninfected control (not recorded which).

Note on this clonotype: At one end the junction does not follow the germline gene, possibly because of a read error. The genes are TRBV29-1 and TRBJ2-3; possible D gene TRBD2, 6 bases. CDR1 is SQVTM, CDR2 ANQGSEA, per germline. The CDR3 is 14 amino acids. The CDR3 DNA is TGCAGCGTTGATATTTGGGGAGGCACAGATACGCAGAATTTT. Protein: CSVDIWGGTDTQNF.

This rearrangement joins TRBV12-3 or TRBV12-4 to TRBJ2-6; D is unclear. Trimming left V 10 bases short and J 0 bases short, with 16 bases between. The CDR3 sequence is 16 residues long. In nucleotides, the CDR3 is TGTGCCACCTCGATTGGAAGTATCTCTGGGGCCAACGTCCTGACTTTC. Its protein product is CATSIGSISGANVLTF.